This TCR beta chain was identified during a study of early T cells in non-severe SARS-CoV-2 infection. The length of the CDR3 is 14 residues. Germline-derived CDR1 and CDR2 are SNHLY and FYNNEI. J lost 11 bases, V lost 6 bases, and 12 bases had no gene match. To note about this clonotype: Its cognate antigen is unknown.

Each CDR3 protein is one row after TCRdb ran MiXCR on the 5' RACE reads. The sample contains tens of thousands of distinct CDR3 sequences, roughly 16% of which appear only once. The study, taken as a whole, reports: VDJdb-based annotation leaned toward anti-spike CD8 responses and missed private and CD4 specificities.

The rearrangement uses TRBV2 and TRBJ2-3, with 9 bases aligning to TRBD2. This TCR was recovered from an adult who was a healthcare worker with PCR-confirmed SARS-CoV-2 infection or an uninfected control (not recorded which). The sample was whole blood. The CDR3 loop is CASRAPSGVVRQYF. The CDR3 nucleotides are TGTGCCAGCAGGGCCCCTAGCGGGGTCGTTCGGCAGTATTTT.